This T cell receptor (beta chain) was recorded in a study of blood T cell repertoires in COVID-19. Germline V gene sequence: CDR1 SGHNT, CDR2 YYREEE (reference sequence). V dropped 4 bases and J dropped 0; count of bases not matched to a gene: 6. CDR3 length: 15 amino acids. Sequencing was performed with immunoSEQ multiplex PCR; in TCRdb, only in-frame clones are kept and a portion is missing. The sample has more than 75,000 clones, over 80% seen once. The sequence was obtained from a woman older than 75 with active or convalescent COVID-19. Sequenced: peripheral blood. This chain connects TRBV5-4 to TRBJ2-5; 7 bases map to TRBD1. In DNA, the CDR3 is TGTGCCAGCAGCACCGCTGGGACAGACCAAGAGACCCAGTACTTC. It encodes CASSTAGTDQETQYF.